This T cell receptor (beta chain) was retrieved from a study of blood T cell repertoires in COVID-19. Study in general: The analysed material was cDNA or gDNA that came from T cells, B-cell-depleted T cells, or PBMCs.

CDR1 and CDR2 (germline): MNHEY, SVGAGI. Between the trimmed V and J ends, which lost 4 bases and 8 bases, there was a span of 18 bases. The CDR3 extends over 15 amino acids. Original handling: Reference gene primer amplification gave nucleated cell count estimates. Sequencing was performed with immunoSEQ multiplex PCR; in TCRdb, only in-frame clones are kept and a portion is missing. The DNA gave D and trimming, while V, J and clone size come from that table. Among under 350,000 clones listed, approximately 91% were seen once. This rearrangement joins TRBV6-5 to TRBJ2-1; tentative D call: TRBD2 (6 bases). Source material: peripheral blood. The receptor comes from a man in his fifties or sixties with acute or convalescent COVID-19. CDR3 protein: CASSSQGIAAYEQFF. As DNA, the CDR3 is TGTGCCAGCAGTTCCCAGGGAATAGCGGCCTATGAGCAGTTCTTC.